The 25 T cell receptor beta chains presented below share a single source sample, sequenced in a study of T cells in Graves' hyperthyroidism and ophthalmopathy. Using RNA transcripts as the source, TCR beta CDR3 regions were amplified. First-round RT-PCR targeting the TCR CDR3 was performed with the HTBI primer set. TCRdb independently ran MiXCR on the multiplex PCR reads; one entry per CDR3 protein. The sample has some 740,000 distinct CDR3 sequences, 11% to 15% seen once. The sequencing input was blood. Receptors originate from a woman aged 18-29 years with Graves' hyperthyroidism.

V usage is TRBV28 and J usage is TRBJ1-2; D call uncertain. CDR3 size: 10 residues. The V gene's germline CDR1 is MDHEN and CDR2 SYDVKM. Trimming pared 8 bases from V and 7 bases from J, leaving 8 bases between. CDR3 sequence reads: CASWASGYTF. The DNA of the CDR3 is TGTGCCAGCTGGGCGTCTGGCTACACCTTC.

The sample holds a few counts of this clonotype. CDR3 sequence (DNA): TGTGCCAGCAGCTTGGGACAGTTCTCTGGGGCCAACGTCCTGACTTTC. As protein: CASSLGQFSGANVLTF. V gene TRBV7-3 combines with J gene TRBJ2-6; 7 bases are shared with TRBD1. CDR1 and CDR2 (germline): SGHTA, FQGTGA. This CDR3 contains 16 residues. Trimming removed 3 bases from V and 0 bases from J; junction bases left unmatched: 2.

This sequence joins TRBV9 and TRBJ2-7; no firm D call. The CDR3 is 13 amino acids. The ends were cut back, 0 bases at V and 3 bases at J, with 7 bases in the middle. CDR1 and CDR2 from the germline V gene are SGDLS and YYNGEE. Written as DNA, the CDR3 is TGTGCCAGCAGCGTAGCTGTGGACTACGAGCAGTACTTC. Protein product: CASSVAVDYEQYF.

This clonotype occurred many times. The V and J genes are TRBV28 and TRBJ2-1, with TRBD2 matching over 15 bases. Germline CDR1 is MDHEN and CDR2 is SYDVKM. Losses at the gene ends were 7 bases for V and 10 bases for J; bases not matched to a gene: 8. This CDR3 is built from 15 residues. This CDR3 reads CASNIWTSGRDEQFF. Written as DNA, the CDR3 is TGTGCCAGCAACATCTGGACTAGCGGGAGGGACGAGCAGTTCTTC.

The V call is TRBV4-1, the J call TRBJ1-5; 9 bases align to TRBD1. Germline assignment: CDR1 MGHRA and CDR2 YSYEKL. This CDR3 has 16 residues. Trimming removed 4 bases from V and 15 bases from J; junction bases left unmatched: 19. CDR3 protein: CASSPLFRDRVVVVHF. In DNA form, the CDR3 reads TGCGCCAGCAGCCCTCTATTCCGGGACAGGGTAGTGGTAGTGCATTTT.

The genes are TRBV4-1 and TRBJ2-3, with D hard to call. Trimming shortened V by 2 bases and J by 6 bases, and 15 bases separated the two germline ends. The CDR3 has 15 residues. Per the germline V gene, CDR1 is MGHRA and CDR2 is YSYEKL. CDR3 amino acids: CASSQMLVPADTQYF. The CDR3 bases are TGCGCCAGCAGCCAAATGCTGGTTCCAGCGGATACGCAGTATTTT.

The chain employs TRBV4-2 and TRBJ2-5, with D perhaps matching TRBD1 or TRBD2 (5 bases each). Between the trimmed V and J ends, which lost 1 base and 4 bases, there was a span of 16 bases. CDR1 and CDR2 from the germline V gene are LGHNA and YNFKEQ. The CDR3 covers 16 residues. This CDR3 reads CASSQALLSGTETQYF. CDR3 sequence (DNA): TGTGCCAGCAGCCAAGCCCTTCTGTCAGGGACAGAGACCCAGTACTTC.

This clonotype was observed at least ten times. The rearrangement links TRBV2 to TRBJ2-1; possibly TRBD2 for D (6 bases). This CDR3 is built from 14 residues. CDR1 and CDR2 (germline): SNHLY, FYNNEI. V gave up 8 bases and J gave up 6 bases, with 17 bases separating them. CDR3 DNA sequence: TGTGCCAGCCCCGTTAGACTAGGGGTCAATGAGCAGTTCTTC. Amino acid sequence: CASPVRLGVNEQFF. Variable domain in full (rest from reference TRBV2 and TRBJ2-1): EPEVTQTPSHQVTQMGQEVILRCVPISNHLYFYWYRQILGQKVEFLVSFYNNEISEKSEIFDDQFSVERPDGSNFTLKIRSTKLEDSAMYFCASPVRLGVNEQFFGPGTRLTVL.

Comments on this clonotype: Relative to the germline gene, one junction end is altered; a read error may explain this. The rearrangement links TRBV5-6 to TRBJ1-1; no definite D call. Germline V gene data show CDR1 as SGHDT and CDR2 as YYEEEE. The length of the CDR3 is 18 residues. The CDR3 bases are TGTGCCAGCAGCTTGCCCCGATGGGCGTCCGGTATGAACACTGAAACTTTCTTT. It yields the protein CASSLPRWASGMNTETFF.

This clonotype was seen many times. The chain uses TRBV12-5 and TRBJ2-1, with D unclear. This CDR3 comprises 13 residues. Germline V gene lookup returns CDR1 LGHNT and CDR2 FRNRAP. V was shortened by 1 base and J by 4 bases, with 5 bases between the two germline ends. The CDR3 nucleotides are TGTGCTAGTGGTTTGGACAGTTACAATGAGCAGTTCTTC. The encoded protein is CASGLDSYNEQFF.

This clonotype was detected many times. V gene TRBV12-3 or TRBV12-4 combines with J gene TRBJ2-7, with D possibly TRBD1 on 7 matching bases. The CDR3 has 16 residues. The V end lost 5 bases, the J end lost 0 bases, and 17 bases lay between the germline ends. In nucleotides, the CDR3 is TGTGCCAGCAGTCGGAGGGGGCGGTCCCCCTCCTACGAGCAGTACTTC. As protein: CASSRRGRSPSYEQYF.

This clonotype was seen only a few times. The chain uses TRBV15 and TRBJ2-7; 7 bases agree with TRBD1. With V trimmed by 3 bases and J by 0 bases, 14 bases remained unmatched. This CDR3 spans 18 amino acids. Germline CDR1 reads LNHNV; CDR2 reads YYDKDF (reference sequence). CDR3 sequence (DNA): TGTGCCACCAGCAGTCGGGCCCCAGGCAGGGGGAGCTCCTACGAGCAGTACTTC. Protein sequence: CATSSRAPGRGSSYEQYF.

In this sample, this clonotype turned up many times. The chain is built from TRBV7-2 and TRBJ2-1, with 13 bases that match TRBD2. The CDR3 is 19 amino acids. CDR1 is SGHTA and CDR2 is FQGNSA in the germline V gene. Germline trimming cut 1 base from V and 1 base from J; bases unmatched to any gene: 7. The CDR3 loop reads CASSLGGTSGAPSYNEQFF. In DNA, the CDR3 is TGTGCCAGCAGCTTAGGAGGGACTAGCGGGGCCCCATCCTACAATGAGCAGTTCTTC.

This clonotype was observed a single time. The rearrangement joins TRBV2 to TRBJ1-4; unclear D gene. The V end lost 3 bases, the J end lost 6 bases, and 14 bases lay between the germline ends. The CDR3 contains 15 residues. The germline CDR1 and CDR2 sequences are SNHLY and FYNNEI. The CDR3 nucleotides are TGTGCCAGCAGTGACCCCGGAACGTCGGATGAAAAACTGTTTTTT. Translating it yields CASSDPGTSDEKLFF.

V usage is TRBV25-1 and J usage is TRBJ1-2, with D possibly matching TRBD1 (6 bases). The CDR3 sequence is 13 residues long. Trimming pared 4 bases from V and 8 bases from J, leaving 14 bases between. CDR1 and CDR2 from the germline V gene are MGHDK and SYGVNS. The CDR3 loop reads CASSAWTDHGYTF. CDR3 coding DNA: TGTGCCAGCAGTGCTTGGACAGATCACGGCTACACCTTC.

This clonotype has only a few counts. The CDR3 DNA reads TGTGCCAGCAGTTTCACCCCGTGGCTAGCGGGAGGTGGTGAGCAGTTCTTC. This gives the protein CASSFTPWLAGGGEQFF. The V and J genes are TRBV28 and TRBJ2-1; 11 nucleotides agree with TRBD2. The J segment lost 9 bases and the V segment lost 3 bases, leaving 13 bases of the junction unmatched. This CDR3 region has 17 residues. CDR1 is MDHEN, CDR2 SYDVKM, per germline.

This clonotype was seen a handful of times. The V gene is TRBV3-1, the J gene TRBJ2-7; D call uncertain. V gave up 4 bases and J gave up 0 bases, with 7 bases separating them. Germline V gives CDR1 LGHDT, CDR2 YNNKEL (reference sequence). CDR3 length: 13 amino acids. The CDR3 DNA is TGTGCCAGCAGCCGCCTTGTCTCCTACGAGCAGTACTTC. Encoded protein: CASSRLVSYEQYF.

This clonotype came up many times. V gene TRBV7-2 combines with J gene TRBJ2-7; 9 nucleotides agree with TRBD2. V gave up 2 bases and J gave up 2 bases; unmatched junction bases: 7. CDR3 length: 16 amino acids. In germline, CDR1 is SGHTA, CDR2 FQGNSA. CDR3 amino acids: CASSLKGGRDPYEQYF. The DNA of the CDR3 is TGTGCCAGCAGCTTAAAAGGCGGGAGGGACCCCTACGAGCAGTACTTC.

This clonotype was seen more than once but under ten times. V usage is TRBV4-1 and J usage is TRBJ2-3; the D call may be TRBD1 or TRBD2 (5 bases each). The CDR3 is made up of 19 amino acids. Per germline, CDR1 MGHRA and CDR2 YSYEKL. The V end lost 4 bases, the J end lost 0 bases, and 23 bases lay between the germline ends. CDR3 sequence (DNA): TGCGCCAGCAGCCTCACTCGACCGTCTCCGGGACGGAGCACAGATACGCAGTATTTT. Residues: CASSLTRPSPGRSTDTQYF.

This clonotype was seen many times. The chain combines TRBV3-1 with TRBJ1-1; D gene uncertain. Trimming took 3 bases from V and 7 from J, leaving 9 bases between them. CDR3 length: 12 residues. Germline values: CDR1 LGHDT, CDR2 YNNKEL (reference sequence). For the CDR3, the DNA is TGTGCCAGCAGCCATCAACAGCGTGAAGCTTTCTTT. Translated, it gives CASSHQQREAFF.

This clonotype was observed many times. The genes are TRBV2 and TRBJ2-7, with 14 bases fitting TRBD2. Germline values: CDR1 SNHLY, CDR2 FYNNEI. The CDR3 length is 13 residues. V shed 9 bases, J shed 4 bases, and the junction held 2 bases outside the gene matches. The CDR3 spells CARGTSGRYEQYF. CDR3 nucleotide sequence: TGTGCCAGGGGGACTAGCGGGAGATACGAGCAGTACTTC.

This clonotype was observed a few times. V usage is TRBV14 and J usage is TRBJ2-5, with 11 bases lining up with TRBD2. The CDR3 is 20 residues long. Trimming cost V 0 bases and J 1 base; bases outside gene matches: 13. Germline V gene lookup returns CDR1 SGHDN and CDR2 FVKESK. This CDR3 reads CASSQERLAGGGGFQETQYF. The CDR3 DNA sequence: TGTGCCAGCAGCCAAGAAAGGCTAGCGGGAGGCGGCGGGTTCCAAGAGACCCAGTACTTC. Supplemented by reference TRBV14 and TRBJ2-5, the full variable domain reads EAGVTQFPSHSVIEKGQTVTLRCDPISGHDNLYWYRRVMGKEIKFLLHFVKESKQDESGMPNNRFLAERTGGTYSTLKVQPAELEDSGVYFCASSQERLAGGGGFQETQYFGPGTRLLVL.

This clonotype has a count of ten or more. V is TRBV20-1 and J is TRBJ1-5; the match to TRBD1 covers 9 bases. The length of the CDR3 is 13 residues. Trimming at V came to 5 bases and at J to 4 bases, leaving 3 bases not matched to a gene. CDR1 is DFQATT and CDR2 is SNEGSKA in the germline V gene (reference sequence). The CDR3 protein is CSAGTGLNQPQHF. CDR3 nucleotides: TGCAGTGCTGGGACAGGGCTGAATCAGCCCCAGCATTTT.

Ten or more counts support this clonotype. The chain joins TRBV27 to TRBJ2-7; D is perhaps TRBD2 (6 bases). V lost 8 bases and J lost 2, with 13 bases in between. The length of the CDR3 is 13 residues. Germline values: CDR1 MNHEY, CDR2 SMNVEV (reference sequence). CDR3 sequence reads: CASGGGTPYEQYF. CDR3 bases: TGTGCCAGCGGTGGCGGGACCCCCTACGAGCAGTACTTC.

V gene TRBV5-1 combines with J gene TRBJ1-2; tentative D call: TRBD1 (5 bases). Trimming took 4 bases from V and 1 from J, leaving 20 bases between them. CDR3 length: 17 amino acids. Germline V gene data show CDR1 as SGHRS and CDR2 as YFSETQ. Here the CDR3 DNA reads TGCGCCAGCAGCCCCCGAGAGGGCGGGGGAAATAACTATGGCTACACCTTC. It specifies CASSPREGGGNNYGYTF.